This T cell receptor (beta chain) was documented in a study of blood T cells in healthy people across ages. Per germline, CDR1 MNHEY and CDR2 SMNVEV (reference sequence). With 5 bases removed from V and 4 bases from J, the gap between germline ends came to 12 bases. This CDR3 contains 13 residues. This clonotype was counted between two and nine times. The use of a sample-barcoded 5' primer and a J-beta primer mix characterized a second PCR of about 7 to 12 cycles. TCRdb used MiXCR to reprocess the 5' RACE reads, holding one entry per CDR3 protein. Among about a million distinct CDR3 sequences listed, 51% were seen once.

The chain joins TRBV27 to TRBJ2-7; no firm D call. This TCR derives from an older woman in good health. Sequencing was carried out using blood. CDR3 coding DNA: TGTGCCAGCAGTCCGCCGGCTTTATACGAGCAGTACTTC. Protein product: CASSPPALYEQYF.